Sequencing of this T cell receptor (beta chain) was carried out in a study of blood T cell repertoires in COVID-19. In the study overall: Sites in the United States, Italy and Spain provided acute and convalescent COVID-19 samples. The cDNA or gDNA used as material had been derived from T cells, B-cell-depleted T cells, or PBMCs.

Sequencing used immunoSEQ multiplex PCR; TCRdb keeps in-frame clones, though not all of them. This sample carries tens of thousands of clones, 65% to 85% of them seen once, and the ten largest clones take about two fifths. Trimming removed 4 bases from V and 8 bases from J; junction bases left unmatched: 12. CDR1 is MDHEN, CDR2 SYDVKM, per germline. The CDR3 has 18 amino acids. The receptor was isolated from a human donor in a cohort sampled during active COVID-19. V is TRBV28 and J is TRBJ2-1; 15 nucleotides match TRBD2. Material for sequencing was peripheral blood. CDR3 sequence reads: CASSSIPGGLAGGYEQFF. DNA of the CDR3: TGTGCCAGCAGTTCAATCCCCGGAGGACTAGCGGGGGGGTATGAGCAGTTCTTC. Combining the CDR3 with reference TRBV28 and TRBJ2-1 gives the whole variable domain DVKVTQSSRYLVKRTGEKVFLECVQDMDHENMFWYRQDPGLGLRLIYFSYDVKMKEKGDIPEGYSVSREKKERFSLILESASTNQTSMYLCASSSIPGGLAGGYEQFFGPGTRLTVL.